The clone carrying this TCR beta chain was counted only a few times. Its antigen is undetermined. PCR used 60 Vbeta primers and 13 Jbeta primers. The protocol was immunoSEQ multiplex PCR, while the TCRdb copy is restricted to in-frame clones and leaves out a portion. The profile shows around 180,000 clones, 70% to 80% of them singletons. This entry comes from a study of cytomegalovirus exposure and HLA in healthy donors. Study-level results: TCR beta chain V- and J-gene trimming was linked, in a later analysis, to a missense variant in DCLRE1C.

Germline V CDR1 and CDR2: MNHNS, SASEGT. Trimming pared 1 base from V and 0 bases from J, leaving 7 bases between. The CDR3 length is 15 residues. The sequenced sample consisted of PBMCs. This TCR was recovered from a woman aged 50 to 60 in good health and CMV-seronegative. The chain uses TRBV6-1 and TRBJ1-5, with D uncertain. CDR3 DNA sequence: TGTGCCAGCAGTGAAGGAGGTTATAGCAATCAGCCCCAGCATTTT. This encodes CASSEGGYSNQPQHF.